Each of the 30 T cell receptor beta chains below was sequenced from the same sample in a study of identical twins. MiXCR, run by TCRdb on the 5' RACE reads, gives a single entry per CDR3 protein. The sample lists roughly 230,000 distinct CDR3 sequences, roughly 8.7% occurring once. The sample was also linked to a second study, of yellow fever vaccine responses in identical twins.

What was sequenced was CD8+ T cells sorted from blood. These receptors were collected from a young woman in good health.

There are many counts of this clonotype. The J gene is TRBJ2-7, the V gene TRBV27; maybe TRBD1 (6 bases). The CDR3 is 13 amino acids. Trimming cost V 8 bases and J 0 bases, with 11 bases left between them. In germline, CDR1 is MNHEY, CDR2 SMNVEV (reference sequence). CDR3 region: CASRQGRSYEQYF. The CDR3 nucleotides are TGTGCCAGCCGGCAGGGGCGCTCCTACGAGCAGTACTTC.

This clonotype was detected many times. The V and J genes are TRBV12-3 or TRBV12-4 and TRBJ2-7; no clear D. The V and J ends lost 6 bases and 10 bases respectively, with 25 bases between them. The CDR3 has 15 residues. CDR3 loop: CASSLMESGGVRQYF. The CDR3 DNA follows: TGTGCCAGCAGCCTGATGGAGTCAGGTGGGGTCCGTCAGTACTTC.

In its sample, this clonotype was seen a few times. The chain links TRBV27 to TRBJ2-2; TRBD1 agrees at 8 bases. Germline CDR1 MNHEY, CDR2 SMNVEV (reference sequence). The CDR3 length is 12 residues. V was pared by 5 bases and J by 11 bases, with 4 bases of the junction left unmatched. The chain's CDR3 is CASSPGQGELFF. The CDR3 nucleotides are TGTGCCAGCAGTCCCGGACAGGGAGAGCTGTTTTTT.

This clonotype has a count of ten or more. The chain uses TRBV7-9 and TRBJ2-1, with a tentative D call TRBD2 (5 bases). Germline-derived CDR1 and CDR2 are SEHNR and FQNEAQ (reference sequence). With 6 bases removed from V and 5 bases from J, the gap between germline ends came to 14 bases. This CDR3 is built from 14 residues. The CDR3: CASRGRSGNNEQFF. In nucleotides, the CDR3 is TGTGCCAGCAGGGGGAGAAGCGGAAACAATGAGCAGTTCTTC.

Many counts were recorded for this clonotype. The rearrangement links TRBV6-5 to TRBJ1-1, with TRBD1 matching 7 bases. Germline-derived CDR1 and CDR2 are MNHEY and SVGAGI. The junction had 9 bases not matched to a gene; V was cut back by 2 bases and J by 3 bases. This CDR3 spans 16 amino acids. CDR3 loop: CASSYTVQGVHTEAFF. The CDR3 DNA reads as TGTGCCAGCAGTTACACCGTCCAGGGGGTCCACACTGAAGCTTTCTTT.

This clonotype was counted between two and nine times. This chain links TRBV9 with TRBJ1-1; no clear D. The germline gives CDR1 SGDLS, CDR2 YYNGEE. This CDR3 contains 14 residues. The germline V and J ends were trimmed by 0 bases and 0 bases, with 6 bases remaining between them. The CDR3 reads CASSVGVMNTEAFF. CDR3 sequence (DNA): TGTGCCAGCAGCGTAGGGGTGATGAACACTGAAGCTTTCTTT.

This clonotype was seen a handful of times. The chain combines TRBV4-2 with TRBJ2-7, with 9 bases that match TRBD2. The V gene end was trimmed by 0 bases and the J gene end by 0 bases; junction bases not matched to a gene: 12. Germline lookup yields CDR1 LGHNA and CDR2 YNFKEQ. The CDR3 loop spans 19 amino acids. In nucleotides, the CDR3 is TGTGCCAGCAGCCAAGACTACACTAGCGGGTTAACTAGCTCCTACGAGCAGTACTTC. Amino acid sequence: CASSQDYTSGLTSSYEQYF.

This clonotype was seen a handful of times. The chain recombines TRBV12-3 or TRBV12-4 with TRBJ2-7; 9 bases are shared with TRBD2. Trimming cost V 5 bases and J 4 bases; bases outside gene matches: 9. This CDR3 has 15 residues. The CDR3, as DNA: TGTGCCAGCAGTGACCATAGCGGGAGACCGTACGAGCAGTACTTC. Amino acids: CASSDHSGRPYEQYF.

This clonotype was seen a handful of times. The rearrangement joins TRBV14 to TRBJ2-3; no firm D call. V lost 2 bases and J lost 6, with 12 bases in between. The CDR3 spans 14 residues. The germline V gene has CDR1 SGHDN and CDR2 FVKESK. CDR3 sequence (DNA): TGTGCCAGCAGCCAAATGGGAAACAAGGATACGCAGTATTTT. This gives the protein CASSQMGNKDTQYF.

This clonotype has just a few counts. The genes are TRBV10-3 and TRBJ2-7; D might be TRBD2 (6 bases). Deletions cut 4 bases from V and 0 bases from J, with 13 bases between. CDR3 length equals 15 residues. Germline CDR1 is ENHRY and CDR2 is SYGVKD. CDR3 loop: CAISVYRTNSYEQYF. The CDR3 DNA sequence: TGTGCCATCAGTGTTTACAGGACTAACTCCTACGAGCAGTACTTC.

The chain carries TRBV29-1 and TRBJ2-7, with 9 bases identical to TRBD2. CDR3 length: 13 residues. J lost 4 bases, V lost 3 bases, and 4 bases had no gene match. Germline CDR1 reads SQVTM; CDR2 reads ANQGSEA. The CDR3 bases are TGCAGCGTTGAGCGGGAGGGCACGTACGAGCAGTACTTC. This sequence encodes CSVEREGTYEQYF.

This clonotype was detected many times. The chain couples TRBV6-4 to TRBJ2-3; D is ambiguous. CDR1 is MRHNA and CDR2 is SNTAGT in the germline V gene. The CDR3 consists of 13 residues. Between the trimmed V and J ends, which lost 2 bases and 0 bases, there was a span of 3 bases. The CDR3 nucleotides read TGTGCCAGCAGTGACGGAAGCACAGATACGCAGTATTTT. As protein: CASSDGSTDTQYF.

The CDR3, as DNA: TGTGCCAGCAGCCAACTTGCCAATGAGCAGTTCTTC. Translation: CASSQLANEQFF. The chain uses TRBV3-1 and TRBJ2-1, with unresolved D. CDR3 size: 12 residues. CDR1 and CDR2 (germline): LGHDT, YNNKEL (reference sequence). V gave up 2 bases and J gave up 6 bases, with 5 bases separating them.

The chain links TRBV7-9 to TRBJ2-4, with TRBD1 matching over 9 bases. The junction had 8 bases not matched to a gene; V was cut back by 5 bases and J by 0 bases. Germline V gene data show CDR1 as SEHNR and CDR2 as FQNEAQ (reference sequence). The CDR3 length is 17 residues. The CDR3 bases are TGTGCCAGCAGCCCCAGCCGGACAGGGGAAGCCAAAAACATTCAGTACTTC. Its protein is CASSPSRTGEAKNIQYF.

Note on this clonotype: The junction differs from germline at one of its ends, possibly a read error. The chain joins TRBV12-3 or TRBV12-4 to TRBJ2-7, with D maybe TRBD1 (6 bases). There are 13 residues in the CDR3. The CDR3 loop is CASSPTGIYDQYF. The CDR3 region has the DNA TGTGCCAGCAGTCCAACAGGGATCTACGACCAGTACTTC.

This clonotype came up a few times. The V and J genes are TRBV29-1 and TRBJ2-3; 9 bases map to TRBD2. CDR3 length equals 13 residues. V was clipped by 7 bases and J by 2 bases; unmatched bases: 4. Looked up from germline, CDR1 is SQVTM and CDR2 is ANQGSEA. CDR3 in amino acids: CSDLAGYTDTQYF. Here the CDR3 DNA reads TGCAGCGACCTAGCGGGGTACACAGATACGCAGTATTTT.

This clonotype was seen more than once but under ten times. A junction boundary mismatches the germline segment, possibly from a read error. The CDR3 region has the DNA TGCGCCAGCAGCTTGTATACAGGGTCCTCCGAGCAGTACTTC. It translates to CASSLYTGSSEQYF. The V and J genes are TRBV5-1 and TRBJ2-7; tentatively, D is TRBD1 (6 bases). The CDR3 covers 14 residues. Germline values: CDR1 SGHRS, CDR2 YFSETQ.

The chain has TRBV7-9 and TRBJ2-5; D may be TRBD2 (6 bases). Germline CDR1 is SEHNR and CDR2 is FQNEAQ (reference sequence). The CDR3 loop spans 15 amino acids. Trimming took off 6 bases at V and 5 bases at J, with 19 bases between the two ends. The CDR3 region is CASRSPGVKGETQYF. The CDR3 DNA is TGTGCCAGCAGATCTCCGGGGGTAAAAGGGGAGACCCAGTACTTC.

This clonotype was counted between two and nine times. V usage is TRBV7-8 and J usage is TRBJ2-2; 7 nucleotides align to TRBD2. Per germline, CDR1 SGHVS and CDR2 FQNEAQ. The length of the CDR3 is 15 residues. The junction had 4 bases not matched to a gene; V was cut back by 5 bases and J by 1 base. The CDR3 loop is CASSPRGMNTGELFF. Here the CDR3 DNA reads TGTGCCAGCAGCCCGCGGGGGATGAACACCGGGGAGCTGTTTTTT.

The rearrangement joins TRBV19 to TRBJ2-1; D may match TRBD1 or TRBD2 (5 bases each). The V and J ends lost 3 bases and 0 bases respectively, with 18 bases between them. CDR1 is LNHDA, CDR2 SQIVND, per germline (reference sequence). This CDR3 has 18 residues. This CDR3 reads CASSIISPAGSSYNEQFF. In nucleotides, the CDR3 is TGTGCCAGTAGTATTATTTCTCCGGCAGGGAGCTCCTACAATGAGCAGTTCTTC.

This clonotype turned up a few times. The V gene is TRBV9, the J gene TRBJ2-3; D is unresolved. The V gene's germline CDR1 is SGDLS and CDR2 YYNGEE. The V end lost 2 bases, the J end lost 2 bases, and 15 bases lay between the germline ends. This CDR3 is built from 16 residues. CDR3 DNA sequence: TGTGCCAGCAGCGTTGGAACGGTTGTCGACACAGATACGCAGTATTTT. It yields the protein CASSVGTVVDTDTQYF.

The chain recombines TRBV12-5 with TRBJ2-1; D remains unclear. Deletions cut 3 bases from V and 2 bases from J, with 8 bases between. The CDR3 runs to 14 residues. The germline gives CDR1 LGHNT, CDR2 FRNRAP. This chain's CDR3 is CASGFGVPYNEQFF. The CDR3 nucleotides read TGTGCTAGTGGTTTTGGGGTCCCCTACAATGAGCAGTTCTTC.

This chain joins TRBV12-3 or TRBV12-4 and TRBJ2-7; 8 bases fit TRBD2. V shed 3 bases and J 4 bases; nucleotides not matched to a gene: 5. The CDR3 runs to 14 residues. CDR3: CASSFSGGLYEQYF. The CDR3, as DNA: TGTGCCAGCAGTTTTTCGGGAGGGCTTTACGAGCAGTACTTC.

This clonotype was observed many times. The V and J genes are TRBV7-8 and TRBJ2-1; 11 bases agree with TRBD2. V gave up 3 bases and J gave up 5 bases; unmatched junction bases: 12. The CDR3 length is 18 residues. From germline, CDR1 is SGHVS and CDR2 FQNEAQ. CDR3 nucleotide sequence: TGTGCCAGCAGCTTCCCGGGACTAGCGGTGGTAACTCACAATGAGCAGTTCTTC. It encodes CASSFPGLAVVTHNEQFF.

V is TRBV4-3 and J is TRBJ2-1; D is possibly TRBD1 or TRBD2 (5 bases each). V lost 3 bases and J lost 2, with 17 bases in between. CDR1 and CDR2 from the germline V gene are LGHNA and YSLEER. The CDR3 sequence is 17 residues long. The CDR3 loop reads CASSQGDLTITYNEQFF. In DNA, the CDR3 is TGCGCCAGCAGCCAGGGGGACCTGACGATTACCTACAATGAGCAGTTCTTC.

The rearrangement links TRBV4-2 to TRBJ2-5; 7 bases fit TRBD2. Germline V gene lookup returns CDR1 LGHNA and CDR2 YNFKEQ. V trimming: 1 base; J trimming: 5 bases; junction bases outside the gene matches: 4. The CDR3 is 14 amino acids. This chain's CDR3 is CASSQVWEGETQYF. The CDR3 DNA reads as TGTGCCAGCAGCCAAGTTTGGGAGGGGGAGACCCAGTACTTC.

In this sample, this clonotype turned up many times. The chain has TRBV20-1 and TRBJ2-7, with 8 bases that match TRBD2. Germline V gives CDR1 DFQATT, CDR2 SNEGSKA (reference sequence). V trimming: 5 bases; J trimming: 2 bases; junction bases outside the gene matches: 8. The CDR3 is 14 residues long. The CDR3: CSARLLAEPYEQYF. The CDR3 nucleotides are TGCAGTGCTCGATTACTAGCGGAACCCTACGAGCAGTACTTC.

This clonotype was seen ten or more times. The J gene is TRBJ2-3, the V gene TRBV15; 10 nucleotides align to TRBD2. The V gene end was trimmed by 3 bases and the J gene end by 5 bases; junction bases not matched to a gene: 11. The CDR3 sequence is 17 residues long. Per germline, CDR1 LNHNV and CDR2 YYDKDF (reference sequence). CDR3 loop: CATSSHQAGGLLDTQYF. The DNA of the CDR3 is TGTGCCACCAGCAGCCACCAAGCGGGAGGGCTCTTAGATACGCAGTATTTT.

This chain joins TRBV2 and TRBJ2-7; 10 bases map to TRBD2. After removal of 0 bases from V and 5 bases from J, the junction contained 7 bases not matched to a gene. CDR1 SNHLY and CDR2 FYNNEI come from the germline V gene. CDR3 length: 16 amino acids. CDR3 loop: CASSEALAGEVDEQYF. The CDR3 DNA reads TGTGCCAGCAGTGAAGCCCTAGCGGGAGAAGTGGACGAGCAGTACTTC.

This clonotype was detected only once. This chain joins TRBV5-1 and TRBJ2-1, with 10 positions matching TRBD2. J lost 3 bases, V lost 3 bases, and 9 bases had no gene match. Germline V gene lookup returns CDR1 SGHRS and CDR2 YFSETQ. CDR3 length equals 17 residues. The chain's CDR3 is CASSYHSGGIVYNEQFF. In DNA form, the CDR3 reads TGCGCCAGCAGCTATCATAGCGGGGGGATTGTCTACAATGAGCAGTTCTTC.